The T cell receptor beta chain under discussion was sequenced for a study of CD8 T cells in ankylosing spondylitis listed by TCRdb under 2017. Looking at the study overall: To find TCR variants linked to disease, the study profiled T cell receptor beta repertoires in ankylosing spondylitis patients and healthy donors. In total, the full study cohort was made up of about 110 healthy donors and roughly 27 ankylosing spondylitis patients. Peripheral blood was sampled, and synovial fluid was also collected from ankylosing spondylitis patients. What the study reported, not specific to this receptor: Some TCR beta motif variants had previously been reported in synovial fluid and blood of reactive arthritis patients, which suggested common disease-initiation mechanisms. Blood from ankylosing spondylitis patients appeared to be characterized by a TCR beta motif composed of roughly 8 highly homologous amino acid variants. A CD8+ phenotype was shown by the disease-linked clones, which were found at relatively low frequencies in peripheral blood. The disease-linked clones were reported to be significantly enriched in matched synovial fluid samples from ankylosing spondylitis patients.

The run used an Illumina HiSeq 2500. TCR beta libraries were prepared by quantitative 5'-RACE with molecular barcodes. On the authors' methods: To identify disease-linked TCR variants, a new computational method was used, one built on a probabilistic model of VDJ rearrangement. Using fastp trimming at Q25 and MiXCR clonotype assembly, TCRdb reanalyzed the public sequencing data and kept in-frame beta chains. Each record represents a unique CDR3 protein, reported with the most common genes and DNA among its rows. The V and J calls follow TCRdb's processing rather than the paper's. Across this sample there are 100,000 to 150,000 distinct CDR3 sequences, with 17% seen only once. The ten biggest clones cover approximately 30% of the sample. The germline V end is reduced by 4 bases and the J end by 1 base; junction bases left unmatched: 4. Based on the germline V gene, the CDR1 and CDR2 sequences are SGHAT and FQNNGV. There are 18 amino acids in the CDR3, from cysteine to phenylalanine inclusive. The retained sequence is limited to the CDR3, 54 bases, with the frame set at the first base.

This clonotype was counted a few times. The clone's antigen remains unknown. No qualities accompany the bases; no much larger clone lies one base away. The chain is assembled from TRBV11-2 and TRBJ2-2; TRBD2 lines up with 15 middle nucleotides. This sequence originates from a male donor with ankylosing spondylitis. The sequencing input was blood, either unsorted or a sorted T cell fraction (not recorded which). The nucleotide sequence reads TGTGCCAGCAGCTATCCGGGACTAGCGGGAGGGAACACCGGGGAGCTGTTTTTT. This sequence encodes CASSYPGLAGGNTGELFF.